The 25 T cell receptor beta chains below come from one sample, sequenced in a study of blood T cell repertoires in COVID-19. The assay was immunoSEQ multiplex PCR, and TCRdb's table has in-frame clones only and misses some. In the table there are fewer than 350,000 clones, 85% of which are singletons. Sequenced input: PBMCs or T cells enriched from blood (not recorded which). The receptors originated from a woman aged 45 to 65 who had recovered from COVID-19.

Written as DNA, the CDR3 is TGTGCCAGCAGCTTGAGAAGAGGGAGCTATGGCTACACCTTC. Protein product: CASSLRRGSYGYTF. This rearrangement joins TRBV5-5 to TRBJ1-2; no clear D. Germline CDR1 reads SGHKS; CDR2 reads YYEKEE (reference sequence). This CDR3 spans 14 amino acids. The V and J ends lost 1 base and 4 bases respectively, with 11 bases between them.

The chain uses TRBV27 and TRBJ2-2; D may be TRBD1 (6 bases). V was trimmed by 4 bases and J by 6 bases, leaving 21 bases between them. From germline, CDR1 is MNHEY and CDR2 SMNVEV (reference sequence). The CDR3 consists of 17 residues. The CDR3 nucleotides are TGTGCCAGCAGTTACTATTCCGAAGGGGGTTACGCCGGGGAGCTGTTTTTT. As protein: CASSYYSEGGYAGELFF.

This clone was observed a few times. V and J are TRBV9 and TRBJ1-1; 7 bases match TRBD1. Germline V lookup: CDR1 SGDLS, CDR2 YYNGEE. Trimming cost V 4 bases and J 6 bases; bases outside gene matches: 9. The CDR3 spans 14 residues. The CDR3 here is CASSPQQTGAEAFF. The CDR3 bases are TGTGCCAGCAGCCCCCAGCAAACAGGGGCTGAAGCTTTCTTT.

The chain has TRBV24-1 and TRBJ2-3; the D is unclear. The CDR3 runs to 15 residues. Germline CDR1 KGHDR, CDR2 SFDVKD. Trimming took off 0 bases at V and 3 bases at J, with 9 bases between the two ends. The CDR3 region is CATSDLHKSTDTQYF. CDR3 in DNA: TGTGCCACCAGTGATTTGCACAAGTCAACAGATACGCAGTATTTT.

CDR3 DNA: TGCAGCGCCGGAACGGGGTACAATGAGCAGTTCTTC. Translation: CSAGTGYNEQFF. The rearrangement links TRBV29-1 to TRBJ2-1; TRBD2 is a possible D gene (5 bases). The CDR3 is 12 residues long. Trimming removed 7 bases at V and 4 bases at J, with 11 bases between. Germline V gives CDR1 SQVTM, CDR2 ANQGSEA.

V and J are TRBV6-5 and TRBJ2-7, with a tentative D call TRBD1 (5 bases). The CDR3 loop spans 15 amino acids. Germline V gene lookup returns CDR1 MNHEY and CDR2 SVGAGI. V lost 2 bases and J 2 bases, leaving 13 bases between the germline ends. CDR3 amino acids: CASSYARVGTYEQYF. The CDR3 DNA follows: TGTGCCAGCAGTTACGCCAGGGTGGGGACCTACGAGCAGTACTTC.

The genes are TRBV15 and TRBJ2-5, with 8 bases fitting TRBD1. The CDR3 consists of 16 residues. The J segment lost 5 bases and the V segment lost 1 base, leaving 9 bases of the junction unmatched. The germline V gene encodes CDR1 LNHNV and CDR2 YYDKDF (reference sequence). The chain's CDR3 is CATSRGHTGGRETQYF. DNA for the CDR3: TGTGCCACCAGCAGAGGTCATACAGGGGGAAGGGAGACCCAGTACTTC. Full variable domain (remainder filled in from reference TRBV15 and TRBJ2-5): DAMVIQNPRYQVTQFGKPVTLSCSQTLNHNVMYWYQQKSSQAPKLLFHYYDKDFNNEADTPDNFQSRRPNTSFCFLDIRSPGLGDTAMYLCATSRGHTGGRETQYFGPGTRLLVL.

Comment on this clone: Other DNA sequences of this sample code for an identical CDR3. The CDR3 protein is CASGLGLAGDNEQFF. The CDR3 bases are TGTGCTAGTGGTTTAGGACTAGCGGGAGACAATGAGCAGTTCTTC. The V and J genes are TRBV12-5 and TRBJ2-1, with 13 bases matching TRBD2. The CDR3 spans 15 residues. V shed 3 bases, J shed 5 bases, and the junction held 1 base outside the gene matches. CDR1 and CDR2 from the germline V gene are LGHNT and FRNRAP.

The V gene is TRBV30, the J gene TRBJ1-4; D remains unclear. CDR3 size: 14 residues. V lost 0 bases and J 4 bases, leaving 9 bases between the germline ends. CDR1 is GTSNPN, CDR2 SVGIG, per germline (reference sequence). Here the CDR3 DNA reads TGTGCCTGGAGTGTAAGGAGAGATAATGAAAAACTGTTTTTT. Encoded protein: CAWSVRRDNEKLFF.

V is TRBV10-2 and J is TRBJ1-2, with D possibly being TRBD1 (6 bases). Germline CDR1 reads WSHSY; CDR2 reads SAAADI. The CDR3 runs to 13 residues. Between the trimmed V and J ends, which lost 5 bases and 5 bases, there was a span of 12 bases. CDR3 bases: TGCGCCAGCAGTCGGGACAACTTGTATGGCTACACCTTC. Protein sequence: CASSRDNLYGYTF.

This clone was observed once. The chain joins TRBV24-1 to TRBJ1-6; 9 bases agree with TRBD1. V shed 7 bases, J shed 1 base, and the junction held 13 bases outside the gene matches. The CDR3 loop spans 19 amino acids. CDR1 is KGHDR and CDR2 is SFDVKD in the germline V gene. The CDR3 is CATRVKGKQGASYNSPLHF. CDR3 DNA: TGTGCCACCAGAGTAAAAGGGAAACAGGGGGCTTCCTATAATTCACCCCTCCACTTT.

This clone appeared once. The chain carries TRBV30 and TRBJ2-2, with 8 bases that match TRBD2. CDR3 length equals 15 residues. V lost 3 bases, J lost 0 bases, and 3 bases stayed unmatched. Germline values: CDR1 GTSNPN, CDR2 SVGIG (reference sequence). The CDR3 protein is CAWSLGLANTGELFF. CDR3 nucleotides: TGTGCCTGGAGCCTGGGACTAGCGAACACCGGGGAGCTGTTTTTT.

This clone was detected once. This chain links TRBV7-9 with TRBJ1-4; 7 nucleotides agree with TRBD1. With V trimmed by 3 bases and J by 6 bases, 4 bases remained unmatched. This CDR3 contains 14 residues. Germline-derived CDR1 and CDR2 are SEHNR and FQNEAQ (reference sequence). CDR3 DNA sequence: TGTGCCAGCAGCTTTACAGGGGATGATGAAAAACTGTTTTTT. Protein product: CASSFTGDDEKLFF.

This chain joins TRBV7-8 and TRBJ1-1; 7 bases match TRBD1. The junction had 10 bases not matched to a gene; V was cut back by 8 bases and J by 1 base. CDR3 length: 15 residues. Germline assignment: CDR1 SGHVS and CDR2 FQNEAQ. This CDR3 reads CASSGGTERNTEAFF. The CDR3 nucleotides are TGTGCCAGCTCCGGAGGGACAGAAAGGAACACTGAAGCTTTCTTT.

This clone was counted only a few times. This sequence joins TRBV7-6 and TRBJ1-2; 8 bases map to TRBD1. CDR3 size: 15 residues. J was trimmed by 8 bases and V by 5 bases; bases with no gene match: 13. The germline V gene encodes CDR1 SGHVS and CDR2 FNYEAQ. This chain's CDR3 is CASSRGQGALDGYTF. The CDR3 DNA reads as TGTGCCAGCAGCCGTGGGCAGGGGGCGTTGGACGGCTACACCTTC.

The chain links TRBV14 to TRBJ1-1; D call uncertain. The CDR3 has 13 residues. Trimming pared 2 bases from V and 5 bases from J, leaving 9 bases between. Germline V gene sequence: CDR1 SGHDN, CDR2 FVKESK. CDR3 nucleotide sequence: TGTGCCAGCAGCCAATCAGGAATTACTGAAGCTTTCTTT. Its translation: CASSQSGITEAFF. The variable domain in full, completed from reference TRBV14 and TRBJ1-1, reads EAGVTQFPSHSVIEKGQTVTLRCDPISGHDNLYWYRRVMGKEIKFLLHFVKESKQDESGMPNNRFLAERTGGTYSTLKVQPAELEDSGVYFCASSQSGITEAFFGQGTRLTVV.

The rearrangement links TRBV28 to TRBJ1-5; a possible D gene is TRBD1 (5 bases). CDR1 is MDHEN, CDR2 SYDVKM, per germline. Trimming took 7 bases from V and 2 from J, leaving 15 bases between them. This CDR3 has 15 amino acids. The CDR3 DNA is TGTGCCAGCACCGACGCGGGGGATGGCAATCAGCCCCAGCATTTT. Its translation: CASTDAGDGNQPQHF. The complete variable domain, with remaining parts taken from reference TRBV28 and TRBJ1-5, reads DVKVTQSSRYLVKRTGEKVFLECVQDMDHENMFWYRQDPGLGLRLIYFSYDVKMKEKGDIPEGYSVSREKKERFSLILESASTNQTSMYLCASTDAGDGNQPQHFGDGTRLSIL.

The V and J genes are TRBV24-1 and TRBJ1-5, with TRBD1 matching over 7 bases. This CDR3 has 15 residues. V was pared by 3 bases and J by 3 bases, with 4 bases of the junction left unmatched. CDR1 is KGHDR, CDR2 SFDVKD, per germline. CDR3 nucleotide sequence: TGTGCCACCAGTGATAGTAGGGGGCTCAATCAGCCCCAGCATTTT. It is translated as CATSDSRGLNQPQHF.

In nucleotides, the CDR3 is TGTGCTAGTGGTTTGGTAACCATCGGGACAGGGGGCTTTTTTGACACCGGGGAGCTGTTTTTT. This codes for CASGLVTIGTGGFFDTGELFF. This chain connects TRBV12-5 to TRBJ2-2, with TRBD1 matching over 12 bases. CDR3 length: 21 amino acids. Germline lookup yields CDR1 LGHNT and CDR2 FRNRAP. V lost 0 bases to trimming and J lost 3 bases; unmatched junction nucleotides: 14.

This chain uses TRBV2 with TRBJ2-4, with a tentative D call TRBD1 (5 bases). CDR1 is SNHLY, CDR2 FYNNEI, per germline. V gave up 2 bases and J gave up 0 bases, with 11 bases separating them. CDR3 length: 16 residues. CDR3 coding DNA: TGTGCCAGCAGTGAAAGGACAAATGTAGCCAAAAACATTCAGTACTTC. This translates into CASSERTNVAKNIQYF.

The rearrangement joins TRBV7-8 to TRBJ1-4; D perhaps matches TRBD1 (6 bases). CDR1 and CDR2 from the germline V gene are SGHVS and FQNEAQ. The CDR3 totals 13 residues. Deletions cut 1 base from V and 7 bases from J, with 7 bases between. In DNA form, the CDR3 reads TGTGCCAGCAGCTTAGTCAGGGGTGAAAAACTGTTTTTT. Translation gives CASSLVRGEKLFF.

A few counts support this clone. The chain recombines TRBV6-5 with TRBJ1-1; D is ambiguous. Trimming cost V 0 bases and J 2 bases, with 4 bases left between them. The CDR3 is made up of 13 amino acids. Germline V gene sequence: CDR1 MNHEY, CDR2 SVGAGI. CDR3 coding DNA: TGTGCCAGCAGTTACTCGACTAACACTGAAGCTTTCTTT. Protein: CASSYSTNTEAFF.

The DNA of the CDR3 is TGCGCCAGCAGCCAAGGAATCGGGGGAGCTAATGAAAAACTGTTTTTT. Its translation is CASSQGIGGANEKLFF. The chain recombines TRBV4-1 with TRBJ1-4; D perhaps matches TRBD1 (5 bases). CDR1 MGHRA and CDR2 YSYEKL come from the germline V gene. Trimming took 1 base from V and 3 from J, leaving 12 bases between them. The CDR3 length is 16 residues.

The V call is TRBV11-2, the J call TRBJ2-3, with TRBD2 matching over 14 bases. The germline V gene encodes CDR1 SGHAT and CDR2 FQNNGV. This CDR3 region has 16 residues. For the CDR3, the DNA is TGTGCAGTTGGGACTAGCGGGAGCAGGGGCACAGATACGCAGTATTTT. Amino acids: CAVGTSGSRGTDTQYF.

The genes are TRBV30 and TRBJ1-1, with a possible D match to TRBD1 (6 bases). Germline CDR1 GTSNPN, CDR2 SVGIG (reference sequence). The CDR3 runs 15 residues. V was pared by 2 bases and J by 0 bases, with 13 bases between. Here the CDR3 reads CAWSLRGGMNTEAFF. The CDR3 nucleotides are TGTGCCTGGAGTCTTAGGGGGGGAATGAACACTGAAGCTTTCTTT.